This T cell receptor beta chain was identified in a study of blood T cell repertoires in COVID-19. Only in-frame clones appear in the TCRdb table, and some are missing; sequencing was by immunoSEQ multiplex PCR. The sample contains 410,000 or so clones, approximately 89% of which appear only once. There are 15 residues in the CDR3. Germline V gene data show CDR1 as SNHLY and CDR2 as FYNNEI. Trimming took 0 bases from V and 4 from J, leaving 12 bases between them. This TCR was sampled from a woman aged 40-49 years with COVID-19, enrolled during active disease. The specimen was peripheral blood. The chain uses TRBV2 and TRBJ1-1; D not certain. The CDR3 DNA reads TGTGCCAGCAGTGAAGCGGAGTATTTGGGCACTGAAGCTTTCTTT. Its translation: CASSEAEYLGTEAFF.